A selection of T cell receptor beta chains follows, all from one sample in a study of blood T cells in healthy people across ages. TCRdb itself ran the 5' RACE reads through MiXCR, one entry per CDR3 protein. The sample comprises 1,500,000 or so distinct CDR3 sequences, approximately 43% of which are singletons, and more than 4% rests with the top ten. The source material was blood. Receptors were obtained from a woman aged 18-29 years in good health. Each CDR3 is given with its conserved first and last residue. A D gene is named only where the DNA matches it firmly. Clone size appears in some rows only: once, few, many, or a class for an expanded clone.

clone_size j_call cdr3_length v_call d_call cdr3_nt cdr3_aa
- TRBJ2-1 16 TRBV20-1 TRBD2 TGCAGTGCTTTCCCCTCTAGCGGGGGGGCGTTGGAAGAGCAGTTCTTC CSAFPSSGGALEEQFF
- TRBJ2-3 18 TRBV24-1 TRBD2 TGTGCCACCAGTGATCCGCAAGCGGGGGGCGGTAACCAAGATACGCAGTATTTT CATSDPQAGGGNQDTQYF
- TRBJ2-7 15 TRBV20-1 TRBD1 TGCAGTGCTAGAGATAGGACAGGTAACTCCTACGAGCAGTACTTC CSARDRTGNSYEQYF
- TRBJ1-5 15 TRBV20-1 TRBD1 TGCAGTGCTGCCGGGGACAGGGAATTTCGTCAGCCCCAGCATTTT CSAAGDREFRQPQHF
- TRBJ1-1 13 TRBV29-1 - TGCAGCGTTGGAGGCAAAATCAACACTGAAGCTTTCTTT CSVGGKINTEAFF
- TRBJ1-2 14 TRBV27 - TGTGCCAGCAGTTTATTAGGACGAGGCTATGGCTACACCTTC CASSLLGRGYGYTF
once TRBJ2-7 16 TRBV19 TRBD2 TGTGCCAGTAGTCAACATAGCGGGGGGTCCTACAATGAGCAGTACTTC CASSQHSGGSYNEQYF
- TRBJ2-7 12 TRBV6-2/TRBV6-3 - TGTGCCAGCAGTTACCCTCGGGTCGAGCAGTACTTC CASSYPRVEQYF
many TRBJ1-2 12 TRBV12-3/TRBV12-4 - TGTGCCAGCAGTTTCTTGTGGAGTGGCTACACCTTC CASSFLWSGYTF
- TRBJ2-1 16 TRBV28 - TGTGCCAGCAGTTTAATAGTTCTGAGCTCCTACAATGAGCAGTTCTTC CASSLIVLSSYNEQFF
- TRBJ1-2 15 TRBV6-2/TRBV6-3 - TGTGCCAGCAGAATTACCATAACAGGGAGCCATGGCTACACCTTC CASRITITGSHGYTF
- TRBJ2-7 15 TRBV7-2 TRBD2 TGTGCCAGCAGCCTCCATCTAGCGGGGACCTACGAGCAGTACTTC CASSLHLAGTYEQYF
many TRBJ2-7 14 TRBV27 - TGTGCCAGCAGTTTAGCGAGCGGTATCTACGAGCAGTACTTC CASSLASGIYEQYF
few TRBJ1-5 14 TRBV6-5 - TGTGCCAGCAGTTACGGAGGCCGAAATCAGCCCCAGCATTTT CASSYGGRNQPQHF
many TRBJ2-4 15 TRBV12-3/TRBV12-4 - TGTGCCAGCAGTCCCGCAGGTCTAGCCAAAAACATTCAGTACTTC CASSPAGLAKNIQYF
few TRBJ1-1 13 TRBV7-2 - TGTGCCAGCAGCTCCGCAACAGGGACTGAAGCTTTCTTT CASSSATGTEAFF
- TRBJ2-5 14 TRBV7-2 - TGTGCCAGCGCCACTCAGGTGGGCAGGGAGACCCAGTACTTC CASATQVGRETQYF
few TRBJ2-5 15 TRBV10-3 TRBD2 TGTGCCGTCAAAGGGAGCGGGGGGAATCAAGAGACCCAGTACTTC CAVKGSGGNQETQYF
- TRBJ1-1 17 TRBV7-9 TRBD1 TGTGCCAGCAGTTGGCATTCCGGGACAGGGAATCCCAACGGGGCTTTCTTT CASSWHSGTGNPNGAFF
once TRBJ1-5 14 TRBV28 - TGTGCCAGCAGTTTGGGTCAGGATGGCCAGCCCCAGCATTTT CASSLGQDGQPQHF
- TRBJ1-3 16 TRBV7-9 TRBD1 TGTGCCAGCAGCATCACGGGGGGACAGCCTGGAAACACCATATATTTT CASSITGGQPGNTIYF
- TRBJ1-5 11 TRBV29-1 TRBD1 TGCAGCGTCGTCTCGACAGGGTTCCAGCATTTT CSVVSTGFQHF
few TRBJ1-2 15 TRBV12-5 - TGTGCTAGTGGTTTCAACCTTGGGGGTTCCGATGGCTACACCTTC CASGFNLGGSDGYTF
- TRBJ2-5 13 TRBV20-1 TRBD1 TGCAGTGCTAGATTGACAGGGCGAGAGACCCAGTACTTC CSARLTGRETQYF
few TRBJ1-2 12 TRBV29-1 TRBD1 TGCAGCGTTGACGGACAGGGCCATGGCTACACCTTC CSVDGQGHGYTF
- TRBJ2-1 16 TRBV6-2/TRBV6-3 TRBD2 TGTGCCAGCAGTTACTCCGGGACTAGCGGGGTCCGAGAGCAGTTCTTC CASSYSGTSGVREQFF